Given below is one TCR beta chain in context. A second roughly 7 to 12 cycle PCR used barcoded and J-beta primers. Each cDNA molecule carried a tag from a template-switch adaptor that contained 12 random nucleotides. MiXCR, applied by TCRdb to the 5' RACE reads, yields one record per CDR3 protein. The table lists about 730,000 distinct CDR3 sequences, around 40% of them singletons, with roughly 20% in the top ten. V shed 6 bases and J 9 bases; nucleotides not matched to a gene: 21. CDR1 is PRHDT, CDR2 FYEKMQ, per germline (reference sequence). The CDR3 is 18 amino acids. Investigators took 9.5 to 10 milliliters of peripheral blood from every donor. The data derive from a study of blood T cells in healthy people across ages.

This chain connects TRBV13 to TRBJ2-1; 9 bases match TRBD2. The clonotype originates from a woman aged 60 to 75 in good health. The sample taken for sequencing was blood. CDR3: CASSSTKGASGILSEQFF. The CDR3 DNA reads TGTGCCAGCAGTTCTACCAAGGGGGCTAGCGGGATTCTAAGTGAGCAGTTCTTC.